This T cell receptor (beta chain) comes out of a study of sequential checkpoint blockade in melanoma. Study overall: Randomization was 1:1 between first-line nivolumab→ipilimumab and ipilimumab→nivolumab.

Treatment reported: randomized to nivolumab then ipilimumab (arm A) or the reverse (arm B). None of the patients previously received DNA-damaging chemotherapy. Sorted cells were live CD3+CD8+, lacking CD19 and CD56, from PBMCs. The CDR3 loop spans 15 amino acids. Germline lookup yields CDR1 SQVTM and CDR2 ANQGSEA. Losses at the gene ends were 5 bases for V and 2 bases for J; bases not matched to a gene: 5. The table came from immunoSEQ multiplex PCR; TCRdb's copy has only in-frame clones and leaves some out. The table lists fewer than 40,000 clones, around 88% of them singletons. The sample in question was CD8+ T cells sorted from blood (inferred from file names), obtained from a patient given nivolumab and ipilimumab in sequence. This clonotype was sampled from a human donor with melanoma. The chain uses TRBV29-1 and TRBJ2-7, with 14 bases that match TRBD2. CDR3 coding DNA: TGCAGCGTTATGGGGACTAGCGGGAGCACCTACGAGCAGTACTTC. Translation: CSVMGTSGSTYEQYF.